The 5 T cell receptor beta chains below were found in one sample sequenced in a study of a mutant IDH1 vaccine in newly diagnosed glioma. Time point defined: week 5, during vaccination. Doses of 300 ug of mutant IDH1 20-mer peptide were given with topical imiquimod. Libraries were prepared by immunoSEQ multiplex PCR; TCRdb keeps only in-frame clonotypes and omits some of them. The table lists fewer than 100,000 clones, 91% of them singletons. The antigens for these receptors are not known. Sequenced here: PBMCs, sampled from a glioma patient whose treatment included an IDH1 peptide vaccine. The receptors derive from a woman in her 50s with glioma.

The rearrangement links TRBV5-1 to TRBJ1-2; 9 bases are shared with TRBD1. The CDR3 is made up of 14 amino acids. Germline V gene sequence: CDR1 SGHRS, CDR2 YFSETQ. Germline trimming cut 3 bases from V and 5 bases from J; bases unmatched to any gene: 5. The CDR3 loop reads CASSSGQGRYGYTF. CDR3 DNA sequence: TGCGCCAGCAGCTCGGGACAGGGACGGTATGGCTACACCTTC.

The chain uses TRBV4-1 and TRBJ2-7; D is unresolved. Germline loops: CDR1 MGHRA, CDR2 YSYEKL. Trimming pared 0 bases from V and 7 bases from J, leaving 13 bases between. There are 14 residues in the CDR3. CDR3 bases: TGCGCCAGCAGCCAAGACCATGGACCTCGGGAGCAGTACTTC. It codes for CASSQDHGPREQYF.

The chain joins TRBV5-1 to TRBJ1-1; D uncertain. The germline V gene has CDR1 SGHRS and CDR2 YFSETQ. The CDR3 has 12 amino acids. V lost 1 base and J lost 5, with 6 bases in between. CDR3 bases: TGCGCCAGCAGCTTGTCTAGAACTGAAGCTTTCTTT. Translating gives CASSLSRTEAFF.

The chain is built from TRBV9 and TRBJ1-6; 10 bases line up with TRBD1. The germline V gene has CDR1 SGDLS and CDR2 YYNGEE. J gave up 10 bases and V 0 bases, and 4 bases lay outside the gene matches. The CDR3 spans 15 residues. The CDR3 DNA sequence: TGTGCCAGCAGCGTAGTGGGGACAGGGGCCTCACCCCTCCACTTT. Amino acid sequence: CASSVVGTGASPLHF.

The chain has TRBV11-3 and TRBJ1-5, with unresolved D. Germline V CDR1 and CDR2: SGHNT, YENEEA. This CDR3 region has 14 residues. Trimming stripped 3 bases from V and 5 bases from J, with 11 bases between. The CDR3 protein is CASSLLAADQPQHF. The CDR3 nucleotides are TGTGCCAGCAGCTTGCTGGCTGCGGATCAGCCCCAGCATTTT.